A selection of T cell receptor beta chains follows, all from one sample in a study of T cell changes during pregnancy in multiple sclerosis. The data were produced by immunoSEQ multiplex PCR, yet TCRdb's version contains in-frame clones alone and is incomplete. The table records roughly 110,000 clones, under 95% of them present only once. The sample in question was peripheral blood, obtained after pregnancy. These receptors all come from a female donor with multiple sclerosis, enrolled in a pregnancy study. The CDR3 runs from the conserved cysteine through the conserved F or W. Each record gives: clone size, D gene, J gene, CDR3 length, V gene, CDR3 DNA, CDR3 protein. The D gene is left open where the match is weak. Part of the rows lack a size; the others show once, few, many or a class for expanded clones.

-	TRBD2	TRBJ2-5	16	TRBV18	TGTGCCAGCTCACTGCTCGGGAAGGGCGGGAGTGAGACCCAGTACTTC	CASSLLGKGGSETQYF
-	-	TRBJ2-7	13	TRBV2	TGTGCCAGCAGCGCCAGGGCAACCTACGAGCAGTACTTC	CASSARATYEQYF
-	-	TRBJ2-7	14	TRBV6-1	TGTGCCAGCAGGGCGGACAGCGAACCCTACGAGCAGTACTTC	CASRADSEPYEQYF
-	-	TRBJ1-6	13	TRBV5-4	TGTGCCAGCAGCCCCTACTCTAATTCACCCCTCCACTTT	CASSPYSNSPLHF
-	-	TRBJ1-1	15	TRBV25-1	TGTGCCAGCAGTGAGGCGAAGGGGGTTAACACTGAAGCTTTCTTT	CASSEAKGVNTEAFF
-	TRBD1	TRBJ1-1	12	TRBV6-6	TGTGCCAGCAGTTACGGGACAGCTGAAGCTTTCTTT	CASSYGTAEAFF
-	TRBD1	TRBJ1-6	15	TRBV5-5	TGTGCCAGCAGCTTGGCCGGGACAGGGACTTCACCCCTCCACTTT	CASSLAGTGTSPLHF
once	-	TRBJ1-2	14	TRBV7-9	TGTGCCAGCAGCTCAAACAAGGGAGAGTATGGCTACACCTTC	CASSSNKGEYGYTF
-	TRBD2	TRBJ2-3	16	TRBV5-4	TGTGCCAGCAGCGTATGGACTAGCGGAAACACAGATACGCAGTATTTT	CASSVWTSGNTDTQYF
-	-	TRBJ2-3	10	TRBV9	TGTGCCAGCAGCCCCAATACGCAGTATTTT	CASSPNTQYF
few	-	TRBJ1-4	11	TRBV30	TGTGCCTGGAGGTTCGGGCGGGAACTGTTTTTT	CAWRFGRELFF
-	-	TRBJ2-3	14	TRBV19	TGTGCCAGTAGTTCCGGGGGAGTACAGACTACGCAGTATTTT	CASSSGGVQTTQYF
-	TRBD2	TRBJ2-3	16	TRBV5-1	TGCGCCAGCAGCTCTAGCGGGGGAGAGCGCACAGATACGCAGTATTTT	CASSSSGGERTDTQYF
-	-	TRBJ1-5	10	TRBV6-4	TGTGCCAGCAGGCGCCAGCCCCAGCATTTT	CASRRQPQHF
-	-	TRBJ1-3	14	TRBV13	TGTGCCAGCAGCCGCAGGGAAGAGGGAAACACCATATATTTT	CASSRREEGNTIYF
-	TRBD2	TRBJ2-1	18	TRBV7-9	TGTGCCAGCAGTAACCCACTAGCGGGAGTGGGTTCCTACAATGAGCAGTTCTTC	CASSNPLAGVGSYNEQFF
-	-	TRBJ1-2	17	TRBV5-1	TGCGCCAGCAGCTTTCCGAGGGAAGGCGGGGGTAACTATGGCTACACCTTC	CASSFPREGGGNYGYTF
-	-	TRBJ2-3	14	TRBV27	TGTGCCAGCAACCTGGACAGTAGCACAGATACGCAGTATTTT	CASNLDSSTDTQYF
-	TRBD1	TRBJ1-5	14	TRBV30	TGTGCCTGGAGTGCGGGACAGGGGAGTCAGCCCCAGCATTTT	CAWSAGQGSQPQHF
-	TRBD2	TRBJ2-7	13	TRBV7-9	TGTGCCAGCGTGGCGGGAGGCCCCTACGAGCAGTACTTC	CASVAGGPYEQYF
once	-	TRBJ1-4	16	TRBV9	TGTGCCAGCAGCCCCCGCCGACAGGAGACTAATGAAAAACTGTTTTTT	CASSPRRQETNEKLFF
-	-	TRBJ2-7	14	TRBV30	TGTGCCTGGAGAGGCCAGGGGCTTTTCTACGAGCAGTACTTC	CAWRGQGLFYEQYF
-	-	TRBJ2-7	13	TRBV5-4	TGTGCCAGCAGCTTAGCAGGGGCCCACGAGCAGTACTTC	CASSLAGAHEQYF
-	-	TRBJ2-7	13	TRBV11-2	TGTGCCAGCAGCTACGGACTAACGAACGAGCAGTACTTC	CASSYGLTNEQYF
-	TRBD2	TRBJ2-1	13	TRBV15	TGTGCCACCAGCAGAGGAAGGGAGGGTGAGCAGTTCTTC	CATSRGREGEQFF
-	TRBD2	TRBJ2-5	14	TRBV2	TGTGCCAGCAGTGGGACTAGCGGCCAAGAGACCCAGTACTTC	CASSGTSGQETQYF
-	-	TRBJ2-7	16	TRBV19	TGTGCCAGTAGTATAGTTAGAGGCGGGCTCACCAACGAGCAGTACTTC	CASSIVRGGLTNEQYF
once	TRBD2	TRBJ2-7	19	TRBV28	TGTGCCAGCAGTTCGGGATTAGGACTAGCGGGAGGGAGCTCCTACGAGCAGTACTTC	CASSSGLGLAGGSSYEQYF